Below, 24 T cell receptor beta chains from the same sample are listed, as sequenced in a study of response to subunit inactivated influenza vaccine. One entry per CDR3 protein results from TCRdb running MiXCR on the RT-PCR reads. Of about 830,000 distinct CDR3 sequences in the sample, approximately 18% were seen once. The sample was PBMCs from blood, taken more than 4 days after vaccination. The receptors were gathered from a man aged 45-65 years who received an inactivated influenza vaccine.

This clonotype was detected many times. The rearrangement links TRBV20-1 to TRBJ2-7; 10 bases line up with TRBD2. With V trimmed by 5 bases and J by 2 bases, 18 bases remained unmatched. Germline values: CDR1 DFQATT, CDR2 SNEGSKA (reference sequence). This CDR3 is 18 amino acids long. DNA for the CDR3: TGCAGTGCTCCAGGCGCTCTCGCTAGCGGGGGACCAACCTACGAGCAGTACTTC. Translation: CSAPGALASGGPTYEQYF.

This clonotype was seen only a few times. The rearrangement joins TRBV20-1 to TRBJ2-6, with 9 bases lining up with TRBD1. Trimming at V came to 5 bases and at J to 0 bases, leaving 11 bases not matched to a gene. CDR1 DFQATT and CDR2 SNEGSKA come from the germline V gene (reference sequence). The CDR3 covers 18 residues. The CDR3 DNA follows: TGCAGTGCTTCACTTAGACAGGGGGGTTTCTCTGGGGCCAACGTCCTGACTTTC. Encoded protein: CSASLRQGGFSGANVLTF.

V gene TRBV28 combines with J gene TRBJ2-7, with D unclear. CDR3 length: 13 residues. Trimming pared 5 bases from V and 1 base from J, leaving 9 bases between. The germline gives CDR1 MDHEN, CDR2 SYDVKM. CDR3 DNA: TGTGCCAGCAGTCCCCTACGGTCCTACGAGCAGTACTTC. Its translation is CASSPLRSYEQYF.

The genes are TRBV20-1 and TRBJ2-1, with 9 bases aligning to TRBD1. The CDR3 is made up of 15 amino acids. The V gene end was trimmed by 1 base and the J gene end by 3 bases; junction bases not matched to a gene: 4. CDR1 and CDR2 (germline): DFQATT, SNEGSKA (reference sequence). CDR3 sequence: CSARGQGGLYNEQFF. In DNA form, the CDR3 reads TGCAGTGCTAGAGGACAGGGGGGGCTCTACAATGAGCAGTTCTTC.

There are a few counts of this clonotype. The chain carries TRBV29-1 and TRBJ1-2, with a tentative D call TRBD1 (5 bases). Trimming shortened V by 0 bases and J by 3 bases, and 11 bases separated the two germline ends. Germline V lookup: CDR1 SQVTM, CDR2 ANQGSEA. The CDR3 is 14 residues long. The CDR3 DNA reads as TGCAGCGTTGAAGATCATCAGGGAGACTATGGCTACACCTTC. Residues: CSVEDHQGDYGYTF.

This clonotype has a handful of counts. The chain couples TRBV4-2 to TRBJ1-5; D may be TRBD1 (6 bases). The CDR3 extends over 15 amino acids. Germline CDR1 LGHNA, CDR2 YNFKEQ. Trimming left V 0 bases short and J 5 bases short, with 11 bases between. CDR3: CASSQDAGADQPQHF. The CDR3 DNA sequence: TGTGCCAGCAGCCAAGATGCAGGGGCGGATCAGCCCCAGCATTTT.

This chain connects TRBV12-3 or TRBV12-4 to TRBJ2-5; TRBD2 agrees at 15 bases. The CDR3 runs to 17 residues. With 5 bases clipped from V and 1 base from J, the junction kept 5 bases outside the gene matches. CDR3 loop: CASSPRGLAGGQETQYF. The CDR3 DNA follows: TGTGCCAGCAGTCCACGGGGACTAGCGGGGGGCCAAGAGACCCAGTACTTC.

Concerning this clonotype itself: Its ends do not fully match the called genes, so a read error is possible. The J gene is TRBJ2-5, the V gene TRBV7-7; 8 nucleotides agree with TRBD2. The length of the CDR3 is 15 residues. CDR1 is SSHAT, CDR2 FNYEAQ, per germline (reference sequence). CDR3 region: CASSAGLAVVETQYF. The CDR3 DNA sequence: TGTGCTAGCAGCGCCGGACTAGCCGTTGTAGAGACCCAGTACTTC.

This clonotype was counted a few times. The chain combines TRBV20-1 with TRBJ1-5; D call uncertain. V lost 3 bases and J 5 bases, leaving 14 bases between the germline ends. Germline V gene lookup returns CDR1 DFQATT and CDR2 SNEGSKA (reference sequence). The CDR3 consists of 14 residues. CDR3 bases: TGCAGTGCTAGTGGGTGGGGTTCTGATCAGCCCCAGCATTTT. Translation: CSASGWGSDQPQHF.

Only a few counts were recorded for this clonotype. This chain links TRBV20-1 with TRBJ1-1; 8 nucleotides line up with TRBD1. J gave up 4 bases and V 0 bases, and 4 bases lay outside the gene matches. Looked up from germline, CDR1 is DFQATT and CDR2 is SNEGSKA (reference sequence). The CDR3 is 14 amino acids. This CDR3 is CSARDPRGRTEAFF. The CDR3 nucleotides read TGCAGTGCTAGAGATCCCAGGGGGCGCACTGAAGCTTTCTTT.

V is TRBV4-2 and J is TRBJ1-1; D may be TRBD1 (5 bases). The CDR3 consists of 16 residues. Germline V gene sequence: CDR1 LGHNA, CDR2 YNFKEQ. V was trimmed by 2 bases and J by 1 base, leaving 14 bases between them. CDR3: CASSQQGNRKNTEAFF. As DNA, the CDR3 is TGTGCCAGCAGCCAACAAGGGAACAGGAAGAACACTGAAGCTTTCTTT.

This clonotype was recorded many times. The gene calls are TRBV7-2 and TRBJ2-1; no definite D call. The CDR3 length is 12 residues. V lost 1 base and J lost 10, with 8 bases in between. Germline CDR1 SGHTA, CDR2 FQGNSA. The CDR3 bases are TGTGCCAGCAGCTTAGAACTCGGAGAGCAGTTCTTC. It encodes CASSLELGEQFF.

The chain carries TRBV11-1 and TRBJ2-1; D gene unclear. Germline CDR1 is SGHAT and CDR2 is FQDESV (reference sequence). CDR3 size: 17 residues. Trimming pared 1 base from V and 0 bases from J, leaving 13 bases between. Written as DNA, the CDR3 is TGTGCCAGCAGCTTAGTGAAAACAGTGTACTCCTACAATGAGCAGTTCTTC. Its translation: CASSLVKTVYSYNEQFF.

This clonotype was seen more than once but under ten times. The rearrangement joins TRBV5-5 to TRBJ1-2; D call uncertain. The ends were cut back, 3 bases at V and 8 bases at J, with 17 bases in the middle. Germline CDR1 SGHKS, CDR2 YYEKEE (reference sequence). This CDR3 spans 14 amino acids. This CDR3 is CASSSLEGSSGYTF. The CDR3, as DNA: TGTGCCAGCAGCTCTTTAGAGGGATCGAGCGGCTACACCTTC.

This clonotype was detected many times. Written as DNA, the CDR3 is TGCAGTGCTAGTTACAGCGGGGGCGACGAGCAGTACTTC. Protein: CSASYSGGDEQYF. V usage is TRBV20-1 and J usage is TRBJ2-7, with 8 bases aligning to TRBD2. CDR1 DFQATT and CDR2 SNEGSKA come from the germline V gene (reference sequence). The J segment lost 5 bases and the V segment lost 3 bases, leaving 6 bases of the junction unmatched. This CDR3 is 13 amino acids long.

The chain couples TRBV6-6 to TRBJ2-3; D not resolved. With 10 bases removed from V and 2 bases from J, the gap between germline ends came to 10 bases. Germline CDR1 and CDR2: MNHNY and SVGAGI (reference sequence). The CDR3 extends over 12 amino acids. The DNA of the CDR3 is TGTGCCACCCAGAGAAACACAGATACGCAGTATTTT. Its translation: CATQRNTDTQYF.

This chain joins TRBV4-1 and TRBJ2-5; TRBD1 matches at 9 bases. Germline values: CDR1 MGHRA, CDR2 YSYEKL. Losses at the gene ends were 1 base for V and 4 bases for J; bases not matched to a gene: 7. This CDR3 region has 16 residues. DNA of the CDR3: TGCGCCAGCAGCCAAGTGGGGGACAGGGTGTCAGAGACCCAGTACTTC. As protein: CASSQVGDRVSETQYF.

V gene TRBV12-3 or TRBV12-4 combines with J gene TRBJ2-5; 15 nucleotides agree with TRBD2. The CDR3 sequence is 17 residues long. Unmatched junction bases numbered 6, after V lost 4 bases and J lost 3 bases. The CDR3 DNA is TGTGCCAGCAGTTGGGCCGGGACTAGCGGGGGGAAAGAGACCCAGTACTTC. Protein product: CASSWAGTSGGKETQYF.

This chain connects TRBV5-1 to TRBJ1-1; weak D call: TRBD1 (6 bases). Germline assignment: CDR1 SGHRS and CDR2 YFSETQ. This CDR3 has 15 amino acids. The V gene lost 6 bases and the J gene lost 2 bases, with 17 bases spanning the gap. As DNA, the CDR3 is TGCGCCAGCAAGCTATCCGGGACAACCAACACTGAAGCTTTCTTT. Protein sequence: CASKLSGTTNTEAFF.

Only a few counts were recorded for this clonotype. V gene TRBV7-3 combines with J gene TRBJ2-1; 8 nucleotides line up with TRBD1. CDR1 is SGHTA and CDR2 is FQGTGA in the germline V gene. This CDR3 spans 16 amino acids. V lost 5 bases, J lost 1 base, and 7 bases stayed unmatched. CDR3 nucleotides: TGTGCCAGCAGCGCCCAGACAGGGGTTTCCTACAATGAGCAGTTCTTC. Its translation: CASSAQTGVSYNEQFF.

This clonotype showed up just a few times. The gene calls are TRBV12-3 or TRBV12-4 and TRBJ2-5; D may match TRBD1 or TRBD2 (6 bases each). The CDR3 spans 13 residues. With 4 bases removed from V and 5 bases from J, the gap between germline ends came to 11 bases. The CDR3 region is CASSYWGAETQYF. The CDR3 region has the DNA TGTGCCAGCAGTTATTGGGGGGCGGAGACCCAGTACTTC.

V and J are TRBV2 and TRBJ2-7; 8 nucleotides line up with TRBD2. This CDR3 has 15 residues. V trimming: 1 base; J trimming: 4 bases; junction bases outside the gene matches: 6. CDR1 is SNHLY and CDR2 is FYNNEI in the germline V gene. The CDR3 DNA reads TGTGCCAGCAGTGAAGAGGCGGGGGGAAAGTACGAGCAGTACTTC. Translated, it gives CASSEEAGGKYEQYF. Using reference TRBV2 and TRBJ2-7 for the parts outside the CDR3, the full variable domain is EPEVTQTPSHQVTQMGQEVILRCVPISNHLYFYWYRQILGQKVEFLVSFYNNEISEKSEIFDDQFSVERPDGSNFTLKIRSTKLEDSAMYFCASSEEAGGKYEQYFGPGTRLTVT.

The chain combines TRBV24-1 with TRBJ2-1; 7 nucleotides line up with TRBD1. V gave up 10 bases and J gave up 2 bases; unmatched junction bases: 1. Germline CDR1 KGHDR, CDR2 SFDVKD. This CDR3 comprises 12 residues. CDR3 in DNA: TGTGCCACAGGGACAGCCTACAATGAGCAGTTCTTC. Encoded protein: CATGTAYNEQFF.

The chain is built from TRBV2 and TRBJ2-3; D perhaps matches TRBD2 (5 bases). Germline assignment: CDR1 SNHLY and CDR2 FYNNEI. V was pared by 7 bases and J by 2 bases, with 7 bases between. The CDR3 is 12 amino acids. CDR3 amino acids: CASKGVTDTQYF. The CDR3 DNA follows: TGTGCCAGCAAGGGAGTCACAGATACGCAGTATTTT. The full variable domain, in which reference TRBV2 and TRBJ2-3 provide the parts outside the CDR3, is EPEVTQTPSHQVTQMGQEVILRCVPISNHLYFYWYRQILGQKVEFLVSFYNNEISEKSEIFDDQFSVERPDGSNFTLKIRSTKLEDSAMYFCASKGVTDTQYFGPGTRLTVL.